This T cell receptor beta chain was sequenced during a study of blood T cell repertoires in COVID-19. On the study more broadly: Sites across the United States, Italy and Spain contributed samples from acute and convalescent COVID-19.

Here immunoSEQ multiplex PCR was the method, and the copy in TCRdb shows in-frame clones only, minus some. The table lists about 150,000 clones, around 84% of them singletons. The length of the CDR3 is 13 residues. Germline assignment: CDR1 LNHDA and CDR2 SQIVND (reference sequence). With 3 bases clipped from V and 6 bases from J, the junction kept 3 bases outside the gene matches. J is TRBJ1-2 and V is TRBV19; 8 bases line up with TRBD1. This receptor was obtained from a human donor in a cohort sampled during active COVID-19. The sequencing sample was made of peripheral blood. The CDR3 DNA follows: TGTGCCAGTAGTATCGACAGGGGTGATGGCTACACCTTC. Translating gives CASSIDRGDGYTF.